This T cell receptor beta chain was sequenced during a study of shared clonotypes between healthy human individuals. V was cut by 5 bases and J by 1 base, with 11 bases left in between. Germline assignment: CDR1 MNHEY and CDR2 SMNVEV (reference sequence). CDR3 length: 14 residues. Regarding this clone: Its cognate antigen is unknown.

Study-wide results and limits: Naive CD4 clonotypes were shared across several donors at around 5%. Among donors, the sharing of clonotypes was expected to be influenced by sequencing depth.

Each PCR replicate from the sorted subsets contained roughly 210 ng DNA, which is about 31,000 T cell genomes. Using immunoSEQ multiplex PCR, the repertoire was profiled, and TCRdb retains in-frame clones only, with some absent. Seen here are approximately 2.1 million clones, about 92% observed once, and the top ten hold roughly 0.36%. It was into CD45RA+ naive and CD45RA-negative memory subsets that the CD4+ cells were split. The gene calls are TRBV27 and TRBJ1-2; D remains ambiguous. The clonotype comes from a man younger than 30 in good health. Some clones in this sample may be carry-over from other donors' samples. The sample comprised naive CD4+ T cells from PBMCs. Subset: CD45RA+ positively selected. Written as DNA, the CDR3 is TGTGCCAGCAGTCCCCGTGAGGGTAACTATGGCTACACCTTC. The encoded protein is CASSPREGNYGYTF.